These 2 T cell receptor beta chains were all obtained from the same sample, sequenced in a study of T cell repertoires in cytomegalovirus infection. These TCRs are of unknown antigen specificity. TCRdb called the reads again in MiXCR, with one record for every CDR3 protein. The table records 50,000 to 65,000 distinct CDR3 sequences, 15% to 25% of them present only once. The material was CD8+ T cells from cultured PBMCs, obtained from culture after CMV antigen stimulation. These receptors came from a human donor in good health (CMV status not recorded). Some clones in this sample may be carry-over from other donors' samples.

Remarks on this clonotype: This clone may be a read error of a much larger clone one base away. The chain couples TRBV4-3 to TRBJ2-7; 8 nucleotides align to TRBD1. The CDR3 has 13 residues. Germline V lookup: CDR1 LGHNA, CDR2 YSLEER. The CDR3 region is CTSSQRTGREQYF. The CDR3 coding sequence is TGCACCAGCAGCCAGCGGACAGGGCGCGAGCAGTACTTC.

In this sample, this clonotype turned up a few times. V and J are TRBV12-3 or TRBV12-4 and TRBJ2-3; 10 bases map to TRBD2. V trimming: 5 bases; J trimming: 3 bases; junction bases outside the gene matches: 5. CDR3 length equals 15 residues. The CDR3 loop reads CASSPGTSETDTQYF. The CDR3 bases are TGTGCCAGCAGTCCTGGGACTAGCGAAACAGATACGCAGTATTTT.